This TCR beta chain was found in a study of identifying expanded T cells in peripheral blood. Whole-study results and caveats: Variance in clone template counts between approximately two-week samples significantly increased with total template count across all healthy donors.

No infections or other immune events were documented during collection. Produced via immunoSEQ multiplex PCR; TCRdb's table is partial and in-frame only. The data show 95,000 to 100,000 clones, roughly 89% seen once. Looked up from germline, CDR1 is SEHNR and CDR2 is FQNEAQ (reference sequence). With V trimmed by 4 bases and J by 7 bases, 7 bases remained unmatched. The CDR3 loop spans 15 amino acids. Of note for this clone: Its antigen remains unknown.

Input material: blood. The TCR originated in a person aged 18 to 75 in good health. The rearrangement uses TRBV7-9 and TRBJ1-6, with 7 positions matching TRBD1. The CDR3 reads CASSSRTGQNSPLHF. The CDR3 nucleotides read TGTGCCAGCAGCTCCCGGACAGGCCAAAATTCACCCCTCCACTTT.